These 22 T cell receptor beta chains came from one sample sequenced in a study of CD8 T cells in ankylosing spondylitis (dated by TCRdb to between 2016 and 2019). The investigation overall reported the following: A TCR beta motif made up of under ten highly homologous amino acid variants appeared to be characteristic of blood from ankylosing spondylitis patients.

Antigen specificity for these receptors is unknown. The library was produced with 5' RACE. Sequencing was performed on an Illumina HiSeq 2500. The public reads were reprocessed in TCRdb via fastp at Q25 and MiXCR, keeping in-frame beta chains. A single entry per CDR3 protein holds the most common genes and DNA from its merged rows. This sample gives hundreds of thousands of distinct CDR3 sequences in total; about 12% of them show up just once. The ten largest clones represent under 0.6% of the sample. The sample taken for sequencing was blood, either unsorted or a sorted T cell fraction (not recorded which). These receptors all stem from a male donor with ankylosing spondylitis.

The V call is TRBV20-1, the J call TRBJ2-1; a weak D match, TRBD2 (5 bases). The CDR3 extends over 12 amino acids. V was trimmed by 3 bases and J by 9 bases, leaving 12 bases between them. Looked up from germline, CDR1 is DFQATT and CDR2 is SNEGSKA (reference sequence). In nucleotides, the CDR3 is TGCAGTGCTAGCTCTCTAGCAGGTGAGCAGTTCTTC. Amino acid sequence: CSASSLAGEQFF.

Many counts were recorded for this clonotype. The chain uses TRBV12-3 or TRBV12-4 and TRBJ1-2; D perhaps matches TRBD1 (5 bases). V lost 6 bases and J 3 bases, leaving 17 bases between the germline ends. This CDR3 is built from 15 residues. The CDR3 sequence: CASSPYEGLYYGYTF. Here the CDR3 DNA reads TGTGCCAGCAGCCCCTACGAGGGACTCTACTATGGCTACACCTTC.

This sequence joins TRBV28 and TRBJ2-5; TRBD2 might be the D (6 bases). CDR1 MDHEN and CDR2 SYDVKM come from the germline V gene. This CDR3 has 14 amino acids. Trimming cost V 8 bases and J 7 bases, with 20 bases left between them. The CDR3 DNA sequence: TGTGCCAGCGGCCCGGGACTCCGCGTCGGGACCCAGTACTTC. Amino acids: CASGPGLRVGTQYF.

CDR3 loop: CASSLERLGSYEQYF. The DNA of the CDR3 is TGTGCCAGCAGCTTAGAGAGACTAGGCTCCTACGAGCAGTACTTC. The chain joins TRBV7-3 to TRBJ2-7, with D possibly being TRBD2 (6 bases). The CDR3 spans 15 residues. Trimming took 2 bases from V and 0 from J, leaving 11 bases between them. The germline gives CDR1 SGHTA, CDR2 FQGTGA.

The rearrangement joins TRBV7-8 to TRBJ2-7; D not resolved. V was shortened by 3 bases and J by 2 bases, with 11 bases between the two germline ends. This CDR3 spans 14 amino acids. Germline CDR1 SGHVS, CDR2 FQNEAQ. The CDR3 region is CASSFAISTYEQYF. DNA for the CDR3: TGTGCCAGCAGCTTCGCGATCTCAACCTACGAGCAGTACTTC.

The chain combines TRBV20-1 with TRBJ2-5, with TRBD1 as a possible D gene (6 bases). V gave up 6 bases and J gave up 1 base, with 21 bases separating them. CDR1 is DFQATT, CDR2 SNEGSKA, per germline (reference sequence). The CDR3 is made up of 16 amino acids. CDR3 bases: TGCAGTGCCCGGATCCGGGACACCAAACTCCAAGAGACCCAGTACTTC. The encoded protein is CSARIRDTKLQETQYF.

This clonotype was counted ten times or more. The chain links TRBV15 to TRBJ1-4; no firm D call. The V gene's germline CDR1 is LNHNV and CDR2 YYDKDF (reference sequence). Trimming took off 0 bases at V and 0 bases at J, with 2 bases between the two ends. This CDR3 has 14 residues. In DNA, the CDR3 is TGTGCCACCAGCAGAGATGCAACTAATGAAAAACTGTTTTTT. Translating it yields CATSRDATNEKLFF.

This rearrangement joins TRBV28 to TRBJ1-1, with D tentatively TRBD1 (6 bases). Germline-derived CDR1 and CDR2 are MDHEN and SYDVKM. Trimming took off 10 bases at V and 1 base at J, with 10 bases between the two ends. The CDR3 sequence is 12 residues long. CDR3 bases: TGTGCCACCGGACAGACGAACACTGAAGCTTTCTTT. Its protein is CATGQTNTEAFF.

This clonotype showed up just a few times. CDR3 nucleotides: TGTGCCAGCAGTGTGGGTGAGCCCCAGCATTTT. Translated: CASSVGEPQHF. The V and J genes are TRBV2 and TRBJ1-5; D call uncertain. The germline gives CDR1 SNHLY, CDR2 FYNNEI. The CDR3 has 11 amino acids. V shed 4 bases and J shed 8 bases, with 6 bases lying between them.

The chain couples TRBV4-3 to TRBJ2-3, with no clear D. The V gene lost 3 bases and the J gene lost 5 bases, with 9 bases spanning the gap. Germline V gene data show CDR1 as LGHNA and CDR2 as YSLEER. This CDR3 comprises 13 residues. CDR3 residues: CASSQSSLDTQYF. For the CDR3, the DNA is TGCGCCAGCAGCCAGTCAAGTTTAGATACGCAGTATTTT.

Here the CDR3 DNA reads TGTGCCAGCAGCTTAGATCTTCGGTACGAGCAGTACTTC. It encodes CASSLDLRYEQYF. The genes are TRBV7-6 and TRBJ2-7; D unclear. The V gene's germline CDR1 is SGHVS and CDR2 FNYEAQ. Trimming pared 1 base from V and 4 bases from J, leaving 8 bases between. CDR3 length equals 13 residues.

This clonotype appeared a few times. This chain uses TRBV7-2 with TRBJ2-5; D is undetermined. Germline CDR1 reads SGHTA; CDR2 reads FQGNSA. The CDR3 sequence is 11 residues long. Trimming removed 5 bases at V and 5 bases at J, with 6 bases between. CDR3 loop: CASSKIETQYF. CDR3 nucleotide sequence: TGTGCCAGCAGCAAAATCGAGACCCAGTACTTC.

This sequence joins TRBV11-2 and TRBJ1-2; D perhaps matches TRBD1 (6 bases). This CDR3 has 19 amino acids. V shed 8 bases and J shed 1 base, with 29 bases lying between them. Germline V gene data show CDR1 as SGHAT and CDR2 as FQNNGV. As DNA, the CDR3 is TGTGCCAGCCCAGCTTTGGGGAGCCGGGACAACGGGGTTAACTATGGCTACACCTTC. This codes for CASPALGSRDNGVNYGYTF.

This clonotype appeared many times. The gene calls are TRBV7-2 and TRBJ1-5; no reliable D call. With 1 base removed from V and 6 bases from J, the gap between germline ends came to 7 bases. CDR3 length equals 13 residues. In germline, CDR1 is SGHTA, CDR2 FQGNSA. The CDR3 sequence: CASSLDSGQPQHF. The DNA for the CDR3 is TGTGCCAGCAGCTTAGATTCGGGTCAGCCCCAGCATTTT.

Worth noting for this clonotype: A clone one base away is much larger, so this may be a read error. The chain recombines TRBV2 with TRBJ2-2; 10 positions match TRBD2. The junction had 10 bases not matched to a gene; V was cut back by 5 bases and J by 4 bases. The CDR3 runs to 17 residues. Germline CDR1 SNHLY, CDR2 FYNNEI. The CDR3 protein is CASSPIAGGEGTGELFF. For the CDR3, the DNA is TGTGCCAGCAGTCCCATAGCGGGAGGAGAAGGCACCGGGGAGCTGTTTTTT.

This clonotype was observed a handful of times. V is TRBV5-1 and J is TRBJ2-3; D gene ambiguous. The CDR3 has 14 amino acids. Germline CDR1 is SGHRS and CDR2 is YFSETQ. V lost 1 base and J 2 bases, leaving 8 bases between the germline ends. The CDR3 protein is CASSLFLSTDTQYF. CDR3 nucleotides: TGCGCCAGCAGCTTGTTTCTATCCACAGATACGCAGTATTTT. Full variable domain (missing parts from reference TRBV5-1 and TRBJ2-3): KAGVTQTPRYLIKTRGQQVTLSCSPISGHRSVSWYQQTPGQGLQFLFEYFSETQRNKGNFPGRFSGRQFSNSRSEMNVSTLELGDSALYLCASSLFLSTDTQYFGPGTRLTVL.

This clonotype was seen repeatedly, ten times or more. The rearrangement links TRBV5-1 to TRBJ1-2; weak D call: TRBD1 (5 bases). Germline-derived CDR1 and CDR2 are SGHRS and YFSETQ. V dropped 3 bases and J dropped 4 bases, with 13 bases sitting between them. This CDR3 contains 14 residues. The CDR3 is CASSWDLDSYGYTF. The CDR3 DNA reads TGCGCCAGCAGCTGGGATCTAGACAGCTATGGCTACACCTTC.

This clonotype appeared many times. The chain carries TRBV29-1 and TRBJ2-5; D gene uncertain. V shed 5 bases and J shed 5 bases, with 12 bases lying between them. Germline V gene data show CDR1 as SQVTM and CDR2 as ANQGSEA. The length of the CDR3 is 12 residues. The CDR3 loop reads CSVIPLTETQYF. The CDR3 nucleotides are TGCAGCGTTATCCCCCTGACGGAGACCCAGTACTTC.

This clonotype was seen repeatedly, ten times or more. V is TRBV29-1 and J is TRBJ2-6; D is possibly TRBD1 (5 bases). CDR1 and CDR2 from the germline V gene are SQVTM and ANQGSEA. The V and J ends lost 4 bases and 0 bases respectively, with 7 bases between them. The CDR3 loop spans 14 amino acids. CDR3 nucleotide sequence: TGCAGCGTTGTAGGGGACTCTGGGGCCAACGTCCTGACTTTC. Its translation: CSVVGDSGANVLTF.

This clonotype was seen a few times. V gene TRBV9 combines with J gene TRBJ2-7, with 9 bases lining up with TRBD1. This CDR3 is 17 amino acids long. Germline assignment: CDR1 SGDLS and CDR2 YYNGEE. The J segment lost 0 bases and the V segment lost 0 bases, leaving 7 bases of the junction unmatched. The CDR3: CASSVGYRDRVSYEQYF. DNA for the CDR3: TGTGCCAGCAGCGTAGGATACCGGGACAGGGTCTCCTACGAGCAGTACTTC. The variable domain in full, completed from reference TRBV9 and TRBJ2-7, reads DSGVTQTPKHLITATGQRVTLRCSPRSGDLSVYWYQQSLDQGLQFLIQYYNGEERAKGNILERFSAQQFPDLHSELNLSSLELGDSALYFCASSVGYRDRVSYEQYFGPGTRLTVT.

This clonotype showed up just a few times. The CDR3 DNA is TGCAGTGGTAGGACCACCACCTACGAGCAGTACTTC. Its protein is CSGRTTTYEQYF. The chain couples TRBV20-1 to TRBJ2-7; D call uncertain. V gave up 7 bases and J gave up 2 bases, with 12 bases separating them. The CDR3 runs 12 residues. In germline, CDR1 is DFQATT, CDR2 SNEGSKA (reference sequence).

The chain couples TRBV7-9 to TRBJ2-6; no reliable D call. V was clipped by 3 bases and J by 2 bases, with 8 bases between them. This CDR3 has 15 residues. Germline CDR1 is SEHNR and CDR2 is FQNEAQ (reference sequence). CDR3 nucleotide sequence: TGTGCCAGCAGCTTCTTTGGTGCTGGGGCCAACGTCCTGACTTTC. Protein product: CASSFFGAGANVLTF.